Listed below are T cell receptor beta chains from one sample, sequenced in a study of cytomegalovirus exposure and HLA in healthy donors. Assay: immunoSEQ multiplex PCR; the TCRdb copy retains only in-frame clones and omits some. The data hold about 150,000 clones, with 70% to 80% observed a single time. Sequenced input: PBMCs. These receptors came from a man younger than 45 in good health and CMV-seropositive. CDR3s include the opening cysteine and the closing phenylalanine or tryptophan. The D gene is left open where the match is weak. A clone size is listed for some rows: how often the clone was seen (once, few, many), or a class if it is expanded.

J gene,V gene,clone size,D gene,CDR3 protein,CDR3 DNA
TRBJ2-1,TRBV10-1,-,TRBD2,CASSEGTSGYNEQFF,TGCGCCAGCAGTGAAGGGACTAGCGGATACAATGAGCAGTTCTTC
TRBJ1-5,TRBV7-9,-,TRBD1,CASSLQGVGNQPQHF,TGTGCCAGCAGCCTGCAGGGGGTTGGCAATCAGCCCCAGCATTTT
TRBJ2-7,TRBV7-2,-,TRBD1,CASSQESGTGYYEQCF,TGTGCCAGCAGTCAAGAGTCGGGGACAGGGTACTACGAGCAGTGCTTC
TRBJ2-1,TRBV25-1,-,TRBD1,CASSSTDRSYSEQFF,TGTGCCAGCAGTTCAACGGACAGGTCCTACAGTGAGCAGTTCTTC
TRBJ2-4,TRBV5-3,-,TRBD1,CARSETGLGHF,TGTGCCAGAAGCGAGACAGGGTTGGGCCACTTC
TRBJ2-7,TRBV9,-,TRBD1,CASSDPRDSDSYEQYF,TGTGCCAGCAGCGACCCCCGGGACAGTGATTCATACGAGCAGTACTTC
TRBJ1-2,TRBV5-5,-,-,CASSPATGDYGYTF,TGTGCCAGCAGCCCCGCGACGGGGGACTATGGCTACACCTTC
TRBJ1-1,TRBV6-5,-,TRBD1,CASSNRDSTTEAFF,TGTGCCAGCAGCAACCGGGACAGTACCACTGAAGCTTTCTTT
TRBJ2-7,TRBV27,few,-,CASSPGLLTYEQYF,TGTGCCAGCAGTCCCGGACTGTTAACCTACGAGCAGTACTTC
TRBJ2-7,TRBV27,-,-,CASSFGRVSYEQYF,TGTGCCAGCAGTTTTGGCAGGGTTTCCTACGAGCAGTACTTC
TRBJ2-7,TRBV30,-,TRBD2,CAWQREGLGEQYF,TGTGCCTGGCAGCGGGAGGGCCTAGGTGAGCAGTACTTC
TRBJ1-5,TRBV2,-,-,CASSGRFSLALGPTFPNQPQHF,TGTGCCAGCAGCGGAAGGTTTAGCCTGGCTTTGGGGCCCACCTTTCCAAATCAGCCCCAGCATTTT
TRBJ1-1,TRBV5-6,-,TRBD1,CASSWGQGGTEAFF,TGTGCCAGCAGCTGGGGACAGGGGGGGACTGAAGCTTTCTTT
TRBJ2-3,TRBV10-1,-,TRBD2,CASSDRELAGGPRGTDTQYF,TGCGCCAGCAGTGATAGGGAACTAGCGGGAGGCCCTCGTGGCACAGATACGCAGTATTTT
TRBJ2-7,TRBV29-1,-,TRBD1,CSVEDGRTGDTYEQYF,TGCAGCGTTGAAGATGGGAGGACAGGGGACACCTACGAGCAGTACTTC
TRBJ2-5,TRBV14,-,TRBD2,CASSQELAETQYF,TGTGCCAGCAGCCAAGAACTAGCGGAGACCCAGTACTTC
TRBJ2-1,TRBV15,-,-,CATGTREPYNEQFF,TGTGCCACCGGGACAAGGGAACCCTACAATGAGCAGTTCTTC
TRBJ2-3,TRBV28,-,TRBD2,CASSLGTWGGVTDTQYF,TGTGCCAGCAGTTTAGGTACCTGGGGGGGAGTCACAGATACGCAGTATTTT
TRBJ2-7,TRBV6-1,-,-,CASSEIFDGGYEQYF,TGTGCCAGCAGTGAGATTTTCGACGGAGGCTACGAGCAGTACTTC
TRBJ1-5,TRBV4-2,-,TRBD1,CASSQGATGSFNQPQHF,TGTGCCAGCAGCCAAGGCGCGACAGGGTCCTTTAATCAGCCCCAGCATTTT
TRBJ2-1,TRBV5-1,-,TRBD2,CASRPQTSGAWSEFF,TGCGCCAGCAGACCTCAGACTAGCGGGGCTTGGTCGGAGTTCTTC
TRBJ1-4,TRBV28,-,TRBD1,CASSLGGQGNEKLFF,TGTGCCAGCAGTTTGGGGGGACAGGGAAATGAAAAACTGTTTTTT
TRBJ2-7,TRBV27,-,-,CASSPSGGVYEQYF,TGTGCCAGCAGCCCGAGCGGTGGGGTCTACGAGCAGTACTTC
TRBJ2-1,TRBV18,-,TRBD2,CASSPASGRADEQFF,TGTGCCAGCTCACCAGCGAGCGGGAGGGCCGATGAGCAGTTCTTC
TRBJ2-2,TRBV28,-,-,CASSQEIRRARAGELFF,TGTGCCAGCAGTCAAGAGATTAGGAGGGCCAGGGCCGGGGAGCTGTTTTTT
TRBJ2-2,TRBV28,-,TRBD1,CASTEGQGVFSGELFF,TGTGCCAGCACCGAAGGACAGGGCGTGTTTTCCGGGGAGCTGTTTTTT
TRBJ1-4,TRBV9,-,-,CASSVDRGTNEKLFF,TGTGCCAGCAGCGTAGATCGGGGAACTAATGAAAAACTGTTTTTT
TRBJ2-7,TRBV6-5,-,TRBD1,CASSSPGQGYEQYF,TGTGCCAGCAGTTCCCCGGGACAGGGGTACGAGCAGTACTTC
TRBJ1-5,TRBV4-1,-,-,CASSQGDPWSLSNQPQHF,TGCGCCAGCAGCCAAGGTGACCCGTGGAGTTTGAGCAATCAGCCCCAGCATTTT
TRBJ2-3,TRBV15,once,-,CATSSGPKDTQYF,TGTGCCACCAGCAGCGGTCCCAAGGATACGCAGTATTTT
TRBJ2-5,TRBV29-1,-,-,CSVASVRQETQYF,TGCAGCGTTGCGTCTGTCAGACAAGAGACCCAGTACTTC
TRBJ2-5,TRBV19,-,TRBD1,CASTDRAAETQYF,TGTGCCAGTACTGACAGGGCGGCGGAGACCCAGTACTTC
TRBJ1-1,TRBV5-1,-,TRBD1,CASSFTGGAVKTEAFF,TGCGCCAGCAGCTTTACAGGGGGCGCGGTAAAAACTGAAGCTTTCTTT
TRBJ2-5,TRBV5-1,-,-,CASSLEMGGGGQETQYF,TGCGCCAGCAGCTTGGAGATGGGGGGCGGGGGTCAAGAGACCCAGTACTTC
TRBJ2-1,TRBV7-3,-,TRBD2,CASSLTGRYNEQFF,TGTGCCAGCAGCTTAACCGGGAGGTACAATGAGCAGTTCTTC
TRBJ2-7,TRBV15,-,TRBD2,CATSERLAGAREQYF,TGTGCCACCAGCGAACGGCTAGCGGGAGCCCGCGAGCAGTACTTC
TRBJ1-1,TRBV28,once,TRBD1,CASSEGTGYNRAEAFF,TGTGCCAGCAGTGAGGGGACAGGGTACAATAGGGCTGAAGCTTTCTTT
TRBJ2-3,TRBV7-3,few,-,CASSQTPRGASTDTQYF,TGTGCCAGCAGCCAAACCCCACGCGGGGCCAGCACAGATACGCAGTATTTT
TRBJ2-7,TRBV28,few,TRBD1,CASSLGAGQGDEQYF,TGTGCCAGCAGTTTAGGGGCCGGACAGGGGGACGAGCAGTACTTC
TRBJ1-6,TRBV28,-,TRBD1,CASSRVQGAGNSPLHF,TGTGCCAGCAGTCGCGTACAGGGGGCAGGGAATTCACCCCTCCACTTT
TRBJ1-1,TRBV14,few,TRBD1,CASSQWDSRNIAFF,TGTGCCAGCAGCCAATGGGACAGTCGGAATATAGCTTTCTTT
TRBJ1-5,TRBV19,-,TRBD1,CASSRYRQGSSNQPQHF,TGTGCCAGCAGCAGATACAGACAGGGTTCCAGCAATCAGCCCCAGCATTTT
TRBJ1-4,TRBV6-1,few,-,CASSGGHATNEKLFF,TGTGCCAGCAGTGGAGGACACGCAACTAATGAAAAACTGTTTTTT
TRBJ1-4,TRBV2,few,-,CASTRQGTNEKLFF,TGTGCCAGCACCAGACAAGGCACTAATGAAAAACTGTTTTTT
TRBJ2-2,TRBV30,-,-,CAWNGLANTGELFF,TGTGCCTGGAATGGACTCGCGAACACCGGGGAGCTGTTTTTT
TRBJ2-1,TRBV19,-,-,CASSTAGYNEQFF,TGTGCCAGTAGTACCGCAGGGTACAATGAGCAGTTCTTC
TRBJ2-1,TRBV11-2,once,-,CASSPDRSGEQFF,TGTGCCAGCAGCCCAGACAGGTCGGGCGAGCAGTTCTTC
TRBJ2-1,TRBV19,-,TRBD2,CASSPSGRGTYNEQFF,TGTGCCAGTAGTCCTAGCGGGAGGGGAACCTACAATGAGCAGTTCTTC
TRBJ1-1,TRBV28,-,-,CASRLISEAFF,TGTGCCAGCAGACTAATCTCTGAAGCTTTCTTT
TRBJ2-2,TRBV5-1,-,TRBD2,CASSLGQTSGSVELFF,TGCGCCAGCAGCTTGGGCCAGACTAGCGGGAGTGTGGAGCTGTTTTTT
TRBJ2-1,TRBV5-6,-,-,CASSLNRDNYNEQFF,TGTGCCAGCAGCTTGAACAGGGACAACTACAATGAGCAGTTCTTC